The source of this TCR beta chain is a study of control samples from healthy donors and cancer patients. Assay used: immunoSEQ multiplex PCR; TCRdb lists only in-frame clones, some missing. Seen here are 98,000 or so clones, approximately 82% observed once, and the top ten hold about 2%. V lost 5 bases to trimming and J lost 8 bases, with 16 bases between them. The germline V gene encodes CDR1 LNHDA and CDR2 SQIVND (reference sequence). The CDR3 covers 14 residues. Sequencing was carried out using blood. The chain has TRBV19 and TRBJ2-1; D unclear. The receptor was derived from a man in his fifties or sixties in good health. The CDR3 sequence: CASSVGSRIDEQFF. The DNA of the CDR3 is TGTGCCAGTAGTGTCGGGTCGAGGATCGATGAGCAGTTCTTC. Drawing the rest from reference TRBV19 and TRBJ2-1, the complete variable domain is DGGITQSPKYLFRKEGQNVTLSCEQNLNHDAMYWYRQDPGQGLRLIYYSQIVNDFQKGDIAEGYSVSREKKESFPLTVTSAQKNPTAFYLCASSVGSRIDEQFFGPGTRLTVL.